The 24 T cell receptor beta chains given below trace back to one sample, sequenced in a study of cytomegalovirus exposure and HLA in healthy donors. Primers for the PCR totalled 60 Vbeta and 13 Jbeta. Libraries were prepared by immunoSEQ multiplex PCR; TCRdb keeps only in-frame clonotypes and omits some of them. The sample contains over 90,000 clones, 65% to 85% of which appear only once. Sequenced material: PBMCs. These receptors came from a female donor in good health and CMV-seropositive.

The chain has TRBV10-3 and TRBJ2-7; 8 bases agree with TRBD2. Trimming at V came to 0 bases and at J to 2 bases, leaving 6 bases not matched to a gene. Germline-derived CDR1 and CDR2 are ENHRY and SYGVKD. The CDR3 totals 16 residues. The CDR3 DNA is TGTGCCATCAGTGAGTCGAAAGGCGGGAGGCCCTACGAGCAGTACTTC. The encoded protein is CAISESKGGRPYEQYF.

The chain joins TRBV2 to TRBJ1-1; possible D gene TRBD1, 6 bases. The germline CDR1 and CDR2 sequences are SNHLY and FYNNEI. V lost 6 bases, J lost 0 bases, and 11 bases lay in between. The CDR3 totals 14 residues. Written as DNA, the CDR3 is TGTGCCAGCAGGGATCGGACAGTGAACACTGAAGCTTTCTTT. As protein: CASRDRTVNTEAFF.

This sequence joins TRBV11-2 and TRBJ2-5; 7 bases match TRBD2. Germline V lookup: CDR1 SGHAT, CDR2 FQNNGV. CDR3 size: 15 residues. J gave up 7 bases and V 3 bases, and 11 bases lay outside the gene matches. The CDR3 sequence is CASSFRHGLEATQYF. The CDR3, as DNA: TGTGCCAGCAGCTTCCGACACGGACTAGAGGCGACCCAGTACTTC.

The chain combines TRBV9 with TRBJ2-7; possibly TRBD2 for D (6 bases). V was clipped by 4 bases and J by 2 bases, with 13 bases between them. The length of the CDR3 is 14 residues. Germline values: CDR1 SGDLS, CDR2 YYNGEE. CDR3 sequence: CASSPGGAPYEQYF. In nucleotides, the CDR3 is TGTGCCAGCAGCCCAGGAGGGGCCCCCTACGAGCAGTACTTC.

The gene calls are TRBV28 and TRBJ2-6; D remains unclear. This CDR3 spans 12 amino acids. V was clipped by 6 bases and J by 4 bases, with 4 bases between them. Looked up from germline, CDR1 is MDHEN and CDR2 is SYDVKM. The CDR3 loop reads CASRTGANVLTF. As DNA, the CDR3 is TGTGCCAGCAGGACAGGGGCCAACGTCCTGACTTTC.

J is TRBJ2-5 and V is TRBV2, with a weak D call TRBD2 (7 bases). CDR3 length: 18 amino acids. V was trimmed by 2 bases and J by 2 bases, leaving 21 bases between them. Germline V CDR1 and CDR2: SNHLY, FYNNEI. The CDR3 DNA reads TGTGCCAGCAGTGAAAGAGGCTGGGAGGGGGGGGGACAAGAGACCCAGTACTTC. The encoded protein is CASSERGWEGGGQETQYF.

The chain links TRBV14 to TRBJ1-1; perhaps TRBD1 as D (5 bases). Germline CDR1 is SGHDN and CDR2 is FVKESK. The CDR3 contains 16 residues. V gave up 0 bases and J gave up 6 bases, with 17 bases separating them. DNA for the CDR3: TGTGCCAGCAGCCAAGATCTCAACAGGCTGGTAGCTGAAGCTTTCTTT. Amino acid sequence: CASSQDLNRLVAEAFF.

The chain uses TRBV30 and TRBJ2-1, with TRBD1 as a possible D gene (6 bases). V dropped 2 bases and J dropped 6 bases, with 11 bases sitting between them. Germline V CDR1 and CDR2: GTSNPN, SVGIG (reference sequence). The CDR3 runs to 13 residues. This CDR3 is CAWSLTGTNEQFF. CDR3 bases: TGTGCCTGGAGTCTTACAGGGACCAATGAGCAGTTCTTC.

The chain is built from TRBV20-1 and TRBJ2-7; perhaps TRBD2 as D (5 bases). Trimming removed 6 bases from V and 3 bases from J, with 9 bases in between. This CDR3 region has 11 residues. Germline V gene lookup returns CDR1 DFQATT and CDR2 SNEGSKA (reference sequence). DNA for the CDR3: TGCAGTGCCATACGGGGCTACGAGCAGTACTTC. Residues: CSAIRGYEQYF.

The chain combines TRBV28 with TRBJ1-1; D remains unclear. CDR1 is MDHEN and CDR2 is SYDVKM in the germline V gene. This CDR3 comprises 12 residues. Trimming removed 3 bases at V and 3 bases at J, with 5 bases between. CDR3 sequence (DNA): TGTGCCAGCAGTTTCGGGGACACTGAAGCTTTCTTT. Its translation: CASSFGDTEAFF. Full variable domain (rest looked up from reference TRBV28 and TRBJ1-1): DVKVTQSSRYLVKRTGEKVFLECVQDMDHENMFWYRQDPGLGLRLIYFSYDVKMKEKGDIPEGYSVSREKKERFSLILESASTNQTSMYLCASSFGDTEAFFGQGTRLTVV.

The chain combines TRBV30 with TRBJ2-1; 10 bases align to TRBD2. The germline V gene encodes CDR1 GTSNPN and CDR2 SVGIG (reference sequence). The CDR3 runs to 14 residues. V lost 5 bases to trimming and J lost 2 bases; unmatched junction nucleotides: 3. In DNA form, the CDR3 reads TGTGCCTGGCTACTAGCGGGAACCTACAATGAGCAGTTCTTC. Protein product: CAWLLAGTYNEQFF. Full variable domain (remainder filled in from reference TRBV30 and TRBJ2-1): SQTIHQWPATLVQPVGSPLSLECTVEGTSNPNLYWYRQAAGRGLQLLFYSVGIGQISSEVPQNLSASRPQDRQFILSSKKLLLSDSGFYLCAWLLAGTYNEQFFGPGTRLTVL.

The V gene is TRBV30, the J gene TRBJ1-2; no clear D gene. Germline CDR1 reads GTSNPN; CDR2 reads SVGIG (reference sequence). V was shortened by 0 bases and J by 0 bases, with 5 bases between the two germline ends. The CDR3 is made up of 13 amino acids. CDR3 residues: CAWSVRANYGYTF. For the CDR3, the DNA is TGTGCCTGGAGTGTCCGAGCTAACTATGGCTACACCTTC.

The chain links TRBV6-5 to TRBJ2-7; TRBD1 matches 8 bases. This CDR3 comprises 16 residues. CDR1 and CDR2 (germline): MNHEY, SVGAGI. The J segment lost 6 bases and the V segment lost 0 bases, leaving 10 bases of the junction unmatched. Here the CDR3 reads CASSYSIVQGGIEQYF. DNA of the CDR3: TGTGCCAGCAGTTACTCGATCGTACAGGGGGGTATCGAGCAGTACTTC.

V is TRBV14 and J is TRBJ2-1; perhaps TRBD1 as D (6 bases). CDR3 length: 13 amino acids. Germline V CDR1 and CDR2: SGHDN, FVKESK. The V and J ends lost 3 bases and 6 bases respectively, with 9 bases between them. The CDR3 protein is CASSQPQGNEQFF. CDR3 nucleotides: TGTGCCAGCAGCCAGCCACAGGGCAATGAGCAGTTCTTC.

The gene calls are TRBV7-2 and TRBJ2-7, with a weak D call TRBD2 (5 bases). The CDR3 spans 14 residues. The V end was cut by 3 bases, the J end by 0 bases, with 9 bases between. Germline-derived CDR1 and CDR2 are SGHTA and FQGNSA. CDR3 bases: TGTGCCAGCAGCTTTCAAGCGGTCTCCTACGAGCAGTACTTC. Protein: CASSFQAVSYEQYF.

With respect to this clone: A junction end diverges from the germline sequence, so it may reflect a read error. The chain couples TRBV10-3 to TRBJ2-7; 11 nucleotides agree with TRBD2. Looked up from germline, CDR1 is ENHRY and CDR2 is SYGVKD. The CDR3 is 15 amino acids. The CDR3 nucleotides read TGTGCCACCAGTGGCGGGACTAGCGGCACCTACGAGCAGTACTTC. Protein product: CATSGGTSGTYEQYF.

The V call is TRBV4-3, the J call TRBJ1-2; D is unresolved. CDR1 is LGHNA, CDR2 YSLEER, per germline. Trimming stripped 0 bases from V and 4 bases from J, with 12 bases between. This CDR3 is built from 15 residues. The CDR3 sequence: CASSQDRWWLYGYTF. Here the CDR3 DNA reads TGCGCCAGCAGCCAAGATCGCTGGTGGCTCTATGGCTACACCTTC.

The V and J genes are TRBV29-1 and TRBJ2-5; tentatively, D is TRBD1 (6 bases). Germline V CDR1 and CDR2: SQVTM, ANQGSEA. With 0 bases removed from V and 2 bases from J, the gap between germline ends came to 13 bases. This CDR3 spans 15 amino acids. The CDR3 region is CSVEEARGFQETQYF. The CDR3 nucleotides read TGCAGCGTTGAAGAGGCGAGGGGGTTTCAAGAGACCCAGTACTTC.

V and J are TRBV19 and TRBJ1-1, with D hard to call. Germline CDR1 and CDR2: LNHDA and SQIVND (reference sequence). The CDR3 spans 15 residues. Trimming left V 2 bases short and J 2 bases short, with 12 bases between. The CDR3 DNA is TGTGCCAGTAGTATACGGGAGGACTCAAACACTGAAGCTTTCTTT. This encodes CASSIREDSNTEAFF. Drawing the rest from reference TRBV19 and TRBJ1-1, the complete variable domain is DGGITQSPKYLFRKEGQNVTLSCEQNLNHDAMYWYRQDPGQGLRLIYYSQIVNDFQKGDIAEGYSVSREKKESFPLTVTSAQKNPTAFYLCASSIREDSNTEAFFGQGTRLTVV.

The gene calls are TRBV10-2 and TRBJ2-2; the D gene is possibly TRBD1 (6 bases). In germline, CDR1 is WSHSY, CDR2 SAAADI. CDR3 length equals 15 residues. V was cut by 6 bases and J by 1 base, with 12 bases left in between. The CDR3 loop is CASRRTDQNTGELFF. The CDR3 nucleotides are TGCGCCAGCAGAAGGACAGACCAGAACACCGGGGAGCTGTTTTTT.

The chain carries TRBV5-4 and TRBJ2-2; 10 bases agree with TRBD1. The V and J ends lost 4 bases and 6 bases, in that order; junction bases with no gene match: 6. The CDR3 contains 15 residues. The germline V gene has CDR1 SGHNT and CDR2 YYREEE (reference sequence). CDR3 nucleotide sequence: TGTGCCAGCAGCAAGACAGGGGGCGCGTCCGGGGAGCTGTTTTTT. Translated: CASSKTGGASGELFF.

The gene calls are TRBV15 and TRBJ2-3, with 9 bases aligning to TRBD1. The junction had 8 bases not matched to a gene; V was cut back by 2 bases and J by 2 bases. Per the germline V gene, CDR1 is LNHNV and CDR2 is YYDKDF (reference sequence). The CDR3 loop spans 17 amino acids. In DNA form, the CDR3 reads TGTGCCACCAGCAGACCCCCCGGGACAGGGTCCACAGATACGCAGTATTTT. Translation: CATSRPPGTGSTDTQYF. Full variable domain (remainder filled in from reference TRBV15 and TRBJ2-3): DAMVIQNPRYQVTQFGKPVTLSCSQTLNHNVMYWYQQKSSQAPKLLFHYYDKDFNNEADTPDNFQSRRPNTSFCFLDIRSPGLGDTAMYLCATSRPPGTGSTDTQYFGPGTRLTVL.

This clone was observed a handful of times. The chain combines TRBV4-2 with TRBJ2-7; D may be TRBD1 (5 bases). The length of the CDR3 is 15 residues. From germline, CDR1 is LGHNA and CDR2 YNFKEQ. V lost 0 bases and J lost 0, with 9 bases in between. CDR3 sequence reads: CASSQDGQGSYEQYF. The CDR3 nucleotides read TGTGCCAGCAGCCAAGACGGCCAGGGCTCCTACGAGCAGTACTTC.

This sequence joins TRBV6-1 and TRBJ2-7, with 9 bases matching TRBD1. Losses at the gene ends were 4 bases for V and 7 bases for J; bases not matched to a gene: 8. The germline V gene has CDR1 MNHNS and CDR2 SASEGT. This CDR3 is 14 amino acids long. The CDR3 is CASSARDRAREQYF. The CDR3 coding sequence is TGTGCCAGCAGTGCCCGGGACAGGGCTCGAGAGCAGTACTTC.